This TCR beta chain is from a study of shared T cell receptors in the human thymus. V trimming: 6 bases; J trimming: 6 bases; junction bases outside the gene matches: 13. The V gene's germline CDR1 is LGHNA and CDR2 YSLEER. The CDR3 totals 16 residues. The assay was immunoSEQ multiplex PCR, and TCRdb's table has in-frame clones only and misses some. This table has almost 550,000 clones, around 82% appearing once. This clone has only a few counts. The same data also contributed to another study, on human thymus T cells. That source notes: As related research reported, thymic repertoires overlapped highly among unrelated individuals.

The gene calls are TRBV4-3 and TRBJ2-2, with 7 bases aligning to TRBD2. This receptor was identified in a boy younger than two with a congenital heart defect. The specimen sequenced was thymocytes. The CDR3 here is CASRDTGTTIAGELFF. In DNA form, the CDR3 reads TGCGCCAGCAGGGACACCGGGACTACCATCGCCGGGGAGCTGTTTTTT.